A selection of T cell receptor beta chains follows, all from one sample in a study of blood T cell repertoires in COVID-19. Clones were read by immunoSEQ multiplex PCR, and TCRdb kept only the in-frame ones, dropping some. The table has some 450,000 clones, around 90% seen once; the top ten hold roughly 0.76%. Sequencing input: peripheral blood. These receptors were collected from a man aged 18 to 29 with COVID-19, enrolled during active disease. CDR3s include the opening cysteine and the closing phenylalanine or tryptophan. The order of the fields is V gene, J gene, D gene, clone size, CDR3 DNA, CDR3 protein. A D gene is named only where the DNA matches it firmly. Clone sizes are given selectively: once, few, many, or a class where the clone is expanded.

>TRBV4-1|TRBJ2-7|.|.
TGCGCCAGCAGCCAGGACAGCCAATTCCAGTACTACGAGCAGTACTTC
CASSQDSQFQYYEQYF
>TRBV19|TRBJ2-1|.|.
TGTGCCGTTGCCCGGAGTGGGTCCTACAATGAGCAGTTCTTC
CAVARSGSYNEQFF
>TRBV2|TRBJ2-3|.|.
TGTGCCAGCAGTGAACAAGGGGGCACAGATACGCAGTATTTT
CASSEQGGTDTQYF
>TRBV5-6|TRBJ1-1|.|.
TGTGCCAGCAGCTTTGGATACAGTACCTGGGAAGCTTTCTTT
CASSFGYSTWEAFF
>TRBV3-1/TRBV3-2|TRBJ2-1|TRBD2|.
TGTGCCAGCAGCCTTCTCGGCGGGAGATACCACAATGAGCAGTTCTTC
CASSLLGGRYHNEQFF
>TRBV10-3|TRBJ2-5|TRBD2|.
TGTGCCATCAGGCGCGGGGCGGGAGAATCTGAGACCCAGTACTTC
CAIRRGAGESETQYF
>TRBV7-8|TRBJ1-2|.|few
TGTGCCAGCAGCTCGGACAGAATCTATGGCTACACCTTC
CASSSDRIYGYTF
>TRBV7-8|TRBJ2-1|.|.
TGTGCCAGCAGCTCGACCGGGACTGCCGCCAATGAGCAGTTCTTC
CASSSTGTAANEQFF
>TRBV14|TRBJ2-1|.|.
TGTGCCAGCAGCTCCATGCGCGGCGAGCAGTTCTTC
CASSSMRGEQFF
>TRBV5-1|TRBJ2-7|.|.
TGCGCCAGCAGGGGGGAGGGCAGGGGTACCTACGAGCAGTACTTC
CASRGEGRGTYEQYF
>TRBV7-8|TRBJ2-7|.|.
TGTGCCAGCAGCTTAGCGGTTAGCCTGATCCGGAATGTCGAGCAGTACTTC
CASSLAVSLIRNVEQYF
>TRBV3-1/TRBV3-2|TRBJ2-1|.|.
TGTGCCAGCAGCCAATCACGGGGTAGCGGAGCCTCCTACAATGAGCAGTTCTTC
CASSQSRGSGASYNEQFF
>TRBV12-3/TRBV12-4|TRBJ2-7|.|.
TGTGCCAGCAGTTTCTTGGAGACGGGGGAGCAGTACTTC
CASSFLETGEQYF
>TRBV6-5|TRBJ1-4|TRBD1|.
TGTGCCAGCAGTTACTCCGGGACAGGGTATAATGAAAAACTGTTTTTT
CASSYSGTGYNEKLFF
>TRBV2|TRBJ2-1|TRBD2|.
TGTGCCAGCACCAGAGGGACTAGCGGCCACAATGAGCAGTTCTTC
CASTRGTSGHNEQFF
>TRBV3-1/TRBV3-2|TRBJ1-3|TRBD1|.
TGTGCCAGCAGCCCTCCGACAGGGGTAGACACCATATATTTT
CASSPPTGVDTIYF
>TRBV27|TRBJ1-2|TRBD1|.
TGTGCCAGCAAGAGACAGGGATATGGCTACACCTTC
CASKRQGYGYTF
>TRBV3-1/TRBV3-2|TRBJ2-3|.|.
TGTGCCAGCAGTAAGAGCGGGTTCCCGCAGTATTTT
CASSKSGFPQYF
>TRBV19|TRBJ2-7|.|.
TGTGCCAGTAGTATGGACAGATCCTACGAGCAGTACTTC
CASSMDRSYEQYF
>TRBV3-1/TRBV3-2|TRBJ2-2|.|.
TGTGCCAGCAGTGACCACGGGACTGCCACCGGGGAGCTGTTTTTT
CASSDHGTATGELFF
>TRBV7-9|TRBJ2-3|.|.
TGTGCCAGCAGCTTGGCGGTAGCAAGGGATACGCAGTATTTT
CASSLAVARDTQYF
>TRBV5-4|TRBJ1-2|.|few
TGTGCCAGCAGCTTGGCCGAGGCAGGGAGGCGCTACACCTTC
CASSLAEAGRRYTF
>TRBV7-2|TRBJ1-1|.|.
TGTGCCAGCAGCTTAGTAGCCACACAGGGGAACACTGAAGCTTTCTTT
CASSLVATQGNTEAFF
>TRBV27|TRBJ2-7|.|.
TGTGCCAGCAGGCCAGGGGATGGCTACGAGCAGTACTTC
CASRPGDGYEQYF
>TRBV14|TRBJ2-1|.|.
TGTGCCAGCAGCCCTTATAGTTTTGATGAGCAGTTCTTC
CASSPYSFDEQFF
>TRBV7-2|TRBJ2-2|TRBD1|.
TGTGCCAGCAGCTTACTCCAGGGGGCTACCGGGGAGCTGTTTTTT
CASSLLQGATGELFF
>TRBV16|TRBJ2-7|TRBD1|.
TGTGCCAGCAGCCATCCGGGACAGGGGCCTTCCTACGAGCAGTACTTC
CASSHPGQGPSYEQYF
>TRBV19|TRBJ2-5|.|.
TGTGCCTCCCGTCAAAGGGGCCTACAAGAGACCCAGTACTTC
CASRQRGLQETQYF
>TRBV5-1|TRBJ1-3|.|.
TGCGCCAGCCAAACCCTCGGGGGAGGTTCTGGAAACACCATATATTTT
CASQTLGGGSGNTIYF
>TRBV19|TRBJ1-6|.|.
TGTGCCAGAGACCCCGGGGGGCGAGGTTCACCCCTCCACTTT
CARDPGGRGSPLHF
>TRBV7-9|TRBJ1-2|.|.
TGTGCCAGCAGCCCAAAACAGGGTGCCTATGGCTACACCTTC
CASSPKQGAYGYTF
>TRBV5-6|TRBJ2-5|TRBD1|once
TGTGCCAGCAGCAACCCGGACAGGGGCCCTCAAGGAAAACAGACCCAGTACTTC
CASSNPDRGPQGKQTQYF
>TRBV5-1|TRBJ1-1|.|once
TGCGCCAGCAGCTTGGAGGGACACCCGAACACTGAAGCTTTCTTT
CASSLEGHPNTEAFF
>TRBV15|TRBJ2-1|TRBD2|.
TGTGCCACCAGCAGACAAGGACTAGCGGGGAATGAGCAGTTCTTC
CATSRQGLAGNEQFF
>TRBV27|TRBJ2-2|TRBD1|.
TGTGCCACCGGGGACAGGGGCGGCACCGGGGAGCTGTTTTTT
CATGDRGGTGELFF
>TRBV9|TRBJ2-1|TRBD2|.
TGTGCCAGCAGCGTAAGACCTCTAGCGGGGGTTCCCCCCAATGAGCAGTTCTTC
CASSVRPLAGVPPNEQFF
>TRBV18|TRBJ2-5|.|.
TGTGCCAGCTCACCATACACAGAAGAGACCCAGTACTTC
CASSPYTEETQYF
>TRBV19|TRBJ2-3|.|.
TGTGCCAGTAGTATTTCACTAGGATTCACAGATACGCAGTATTTT
CASSISLGFTDTQYF
>TRBV5-1|TRBJ2-5|.|.
TGCGCCAGCAGCCCCCCCGTGGGAGACTATCAAGAGACCCAGTACTTC
CASSPPVGDYQETQYF
>TRBV30|TRBJ2-7|.|once
TGTGCCTGGAGCGCTTCGACAGGATCGTACGAGCAGTACTTC
CAWSASTGSYEQYF
>TRBV2|TRBJ2-2|.|.
TGTGCCAGCAGTGTTGACTACAGGGCTCCCAACACCGGGGAGCTGTTTTTT
CASSVDYRAPNTGELFF
>TRBV7-9|TRBJ2-2|TRBD2|few
TGTGCCAGCAGGACCGGGACTAGCGCTTCCGGGGAGCTGTTTTTT
CASRTGTSASGELFF
>TRBV6-5|TRBJ2-7|.|.
TGTGCCAGCTCCCGGGGAGATGTCGGTTACGAGCAGTACTTC
CASSRGDVGYEQYF
>TRBV19|TRBJ1-3|.|once
TGTGCCAGTAGTAGAGGGGGACCTGGAAACACCATATATTTT
CASSRGGPGNTIYF
>TRBV18|TRBJ2-5|.|.
TGTGCCAGCTCACCGGACTTCCCCCAAGAGACCCAGTACTTC
CASSPDFPQETQYF
>TRBV5-4|TRBJ2-1|.|.
TGTGCCAGCAGCTTGGGGGGGCGCCTAATGGCCAACAATGAGCAGTTCTTC
CASSLGGRLMANNEQFF
>TRBV27|TRBJ1-5|TRBD1|.
TGTGCCAGCCCGCAGGGGGCGCGAAGACAGCCCCAGCATTTT
CASPQGARRQPQHF
>TRBV6-5|TRBJ2-7|TRBD2|few
TGTGCCAGCAGTCCCCAGCGGGGGGCGACCTACGAGCAGTACTTC
CASSPQRGATYEQYF
>TRBV10-3|TRBJ2-5|TRBD2|.
TGTGCCATCAGTGGGGAGCGGGGGATGCAAGAGACCCAGTACTTC
CAISGERGMQETQYF
>TRBV5-4|TRBJ2-6|.|.
TGTGCCAGCAGCTTGGGTGGGCTTGGGGCCAACGTCCTGACTTTC
CASSLGGLGANVLTF
>TRBV24-1|TRBJ2-1|TRBD2|.
TGTGCCACCAGTGATCCTGCGGGGGACAATGAGCAGTTCTTC
CATSDPAGDNEQFF